Shown below are 29 T cell receptor beta chains from a single sample sequenced in a study of vaccination effects on CD4 cells after COVID-19. Within the ViraFEST assay, antigen-specific CD4+ T cells underwent expansion with viral peptide pools prior to sequencing. The culture ran for 10 to 11 days, and then CD4+ T cells were isolated. Vaccine administered to participants consisted of two doses of either BNT162b2 or mRNA-1273. The method was immunoSEQ multiplex PCR; TCRdb's version includes in-frame clones alone and lacks a portion of them. The data contain 26,000 or so clones, about four fifths of them singletons. These receptors have no identified antigens. Material: CD4+ T cells from PBMCs cultured with HCoV-NL63 spike peptides, obtained after COVID-19 vaccination. These receptors came from a human donor who received a COVID-19 vaccine. Some clones in this sample may be carry-over from other donors' samples.

In its sample, this clone was seen a few times. V is TRBV7-3 and J is TRBJ2-2; D is perhaps TRBD1 (5 bases). V was clipped by 4 bases and J by 0 bases, with 9 bases between them. From germline, CDR1 is SGHTA and CDR2 FQGTGA. The CDR3 is made up of 15 amino acids. This CDR3 reads CASSYSGPNTGELFF. DNA of the CDR3: TGTGCCAGCAGCTACTCAGGGCCGAACACCGGGGAGCTGTTTTTT.

The genes are TRBV6-2 or TRBV6-3 and TRBJ2-3; D gene uncertain. The V gene lost 2 bases and the J gene lost 0 bases, with 9 bases spanning the gap. This CDR3 comprises 15 residues. CDR1 MNHEY and CDR2 SVGEGT come from the germline V gene. In nucleotides, the CDR3 is TGTGCCAGCAGTTACGCACAGACAAGCACAGATACGCAGTATTTT. It encodes CASSYAQTSTDTQYF.

Only one count was recorded for this clone. The rearrangement uses TRBV18 and TRBJ1-5, with 7 bases aligning to TRBD1. This CDR3 has 14 amino acids. Germline loops: CDR1 KGHSH, CDR2 LQKENI. The V gene end was trimmed by 1 base and the J gene end by 7 bases; junction bases not matched to a gene: 4. The CDR3 DNA reads TGTGCCAGCTCACCACAGGGGGCAGAACAGCCCCAGCATTTT. Amino acid sequence: CASSPQGAEQPQHF.

The V call is TRBV7-3, the J call TRBJ1-6; TRBD1 aligns across 8 bases. This CDR3 has 14 amino acids. Trimming removed 2 bases from V and 9 bases from J; junction bases left unmatched: 3. Per the germline V gene, CDR1 is SGHTA and CDR2 is FQGTGA. This chain's CDR3 is CASSLGQGTSPLHF. In DNA, the CDR3 is TGTGCCAGCAGCTTAGGACAGGGCACTTCACCCCTCCACTTT.

The chain employs TRBV6-2 or TRBV6-3 and TRBJ2-3; 7 nucleotides line up with TRBD1. Germline assignment: CDR1 MNHEY and CDR2 SVGEGT. The V gene end was trimmed by 5 bases and the J gene end by 8 bases; junction bases not matched to a gene: 10. This CDR3 is built from 14 residues. CDR3 DNA: TGTGCCAGCAGTGACACCAGGGGGATCGGTACGCAGTATTTT. This encodes CASSDTRGIGTQYF.

DNA for the CDR3: TGCGCCAGCAGCTCCCTCGGACAGAATAATGAAAAACTGTTTTTT. Protein product: CASSSLGQNNEKLFF. J is TRBJ1-4 and V is TRBV5-1; D perhaps matches TRBD1 (6 bases). The V gene's germline CDR1 is SGHRS and CDR2 YFSETQ. The CDR3 consists of 15 residues. Trimming stripped 3 bases from V and 4 bases from J, with 13 bases between.

This clone was counted a few times. J is TRBJ2-1 and V is TRBV7-3; 9 bases are a match to TRBD2. Germline CDR1 is SGHTA and CDR2 is FQGTGA. With 0 bases clipped from V and 9 bases from J, the junction kept 0 bases outside the gene matches. The CDR3 length is 13 residues. The CDR3 region has the DNA TGTGCCAGCAGCTTAACGACTAGCGGTGAGCAGTTCTTC. The encoded protein is CASSLTTSGEQFF.

This chain uses TRBV11-1 with TRBJ2-5; D may match TRBD1 or TRBD2 (5 bases each). Trimming shortened V by 1 base and J by 0 bases, and 6 bases separated the two germline ends. This CDR3 region has 14 residues. From germline, CDR1 is SGHAT and CDR2 FQDESV (reference sequence). Written as DNA, the CDR3 is TGTGCCAGCAGCTTAGGGGGGAACCAAGAGACCCAGTACTTC. Protein sequence: CASSLGGNQETQYF.

CDR3 DNA sequence: TGTGCCAGCAGCGACGCAGGAGTCCTCTATGGCTACACCTTC. This translates into CASSDAGVLYGYTF. The gene calls are TRBV7-9 and TRBJ1-2; D not certain. The V end was cut by 5 bases, the J end by 4 bases, with 14 bases between. This CDR3 is built from 14 residues. Germline values: CDR1 SEHNR, CDR2 FQNEAQ (reference sequence).

A single count supports this clone. The J gene is TRBJ1-4, the V gene TRBV18; unclear D gene. The CDR3 totals 15 residues. V lost 4 bases and J 3 bases, leaving 12 bases between the germline ends. The V gene's germline CDR1 is KGHSH and CDR2 LQKENI. CDR3 in amino acids: CASSRTRQSNEKLFF. The CDR3, as DNA: TGTGCCAGCTCACGTACACGGCAGTCTAATGAAAAACTGTTTTTT. Filled out from reference TRBV18 and TRBJ1-4, the complete variable domain reads NAGVMQNPRHLVRRRGQEARLRCSPMKGHSHVYWYRQLPEEGLKFMVYLQKENIIDESGMPKERFSAEFPKEGPSILRIQQVVRGDSAAYFCASSRTRQSNEKLFFGSGTQLSVL.

The chain uses TRBV29-1 and TRBJ2-3; 7 nucleotides line up with TRBD1. Trimming took 3 bases from V and 3 from J; bases not matched to a gene: 3. CDR1 is SQVTM, CDR2 ANQGSEA, per germline. CDR3 length: 13 amino acids. This chain's CDR3 is CSVDGTETDTQYF. CDR3 bases: TGCAGCGTTGACGGGACAGAAACAGATACGCAGTATTTT.

The rearrangement links TRBV28 to TRBJ2-2; no reliable D call. The CDR3 is 15 amino acids. Germline lookup yields CDR1 MDHEN and CDR2 SYDVKM. Trimming removed 5 bases from V and 1 base from J, with 11 bases in between. Here the CDR3 reads CASSPRNLNTGELFF. CDR3 coding DNA: TGTGCCAGCAGTCCCCGTAATTTGAACACCGGGGAGCTGTTTTTT.

The chain links TRBV5-1 to TRBJ2-5; no definite D call. Trimming removed 0 bases at V and 1 base at J, with 13 bases between. The CDR3 sequence is 16 residues long. CDR1 is SGHRS, CDR2 YFSETQ, per germline. As DNA, the CDR3 is TGCGCCAGCAGCTTGGTTCCGCAGACGGCCCAAGAGACCCAGTACTTC. Amino acid sequence: CASSLVPQTAQETQYF. Looking up the rest from reference TRBV5-1 and TRBJ2-5 gives the full variable domain: KAGVTQTPRYLIKTRGQQVTLSCSPISGHRSVSWYQQTPGQGLQFLFEYFSETQRNKGNFPGRFSGRQFSNSRSEMNVSTLELGDSALYLCASSLVPQTAQETQYFGPGTRLLVL.

The chain's CDR3 is CASSSTVIYGYTF. DNA of the CDR3: TGTGCCAGCTCGTCAACAGTTATCTATGGCTACACCTTC. The rearrangement uses TRBV18 and TRBJ1-2, with D hard to call. The CDR3 extends over 13 amino acids. Germline V gives CDR1 KGHSH, CDR2 LQKENI. Trimming removed 6 bases at V and 4 bases at J, with 12 bases between.

The chain couples TRBV5-1 to TRBJ1-2; no reliable D call. Germline CDR1 SGHRS, CDR2 YFSETQ. The CDR3 consists of 15 residues. Trimming removed 2 bases from V and 0 bases from J, with 11 bases in between. CDR3 in DNA: TGCGCCAGCAGCTTAAGTATGACGACTAACTATGGCTACACCTTC. Protein sequence: CASSLSMTTNYGYTF.

The chain uses TRBV7-3 and TRBJ2-2; TRBD2 is a possible D gene (5 bases). This CDR3 has 13 amino acids. Germline CDR1 is SGHTA and CDR2 is FQGTGA. The V and J ends lost 5 bases and 5 bases respectively, with 9 bases between them. CDR3: CASSATRTGELFF. DNA of the CDR3: TGTGCCAGCAGCGCAACTAGGACCGGGGAGCTGTTTTTT.

The CDR3 DNA reads as TGTGCCAGCAGCTCCCATGGGGGACAGGGGGCGGCTGAAGCTTTCTTT. It yields the protein CASSSHGGQGAAEAFF. The V call is TRBV5-5, the J call TRBJ1-1; 12 bases map to TRBD1. The CDR3 loop spans 16 amino acids. The V and J ends lost 3 bases and 6 bases, in that order; junction bases with no gene match: 9. From germline, CDR1 is SGHKS and CDR2 YYEKEE (reference sequence).

This sequence joins TRBV12-3 or TRBV12-4 and TRBJ1-2; D is unclear. Deletions cut 3 bases from V and 2 bases from J, with 7 bases between. The CDR3 is 13 residues long. The CDR3 bases are TGTGCCAGCAGTTTTATCAGGAACTATGGCTACACCTTC. Amino acids: CASSFIRNYGYTF.

The rearrangement uses TRBV5-1 and TRBJ1-2; the D is unclear. This CDR3 is 13 amino acids long. Trimming stripped 5 bases from V and 7 bases from J, with 15 bases between. Germline V gene data show CDR1 as SGHRS and CDR2 as YFSETQ. The CDR3 loop reads CASSLTGESGYTF. CDR3 coding DNA: TGCGCCAGCAGTTTGACCGGGGAGAGTGGCTACACCTTC.

The rearrangement joins TRBV12-3 or TRBV12-4 to TRBJ1-5; D is ambiguous. The CDR3 extends over 13 amino acids. V was shortened by 6 bases and J by 7 bases, with 13 bases between the two germline ends. Here the CDR3 reads CASSPTEHQPQHF. DNA for the CDR3: TGTGCCAGCAGCCCCACGGAACACCAGCCCCAGCATTTT.

This chain connects TRBV5-5 to TRBJ1-1; tentative D call: TRBD1 (6 bases). Germline CDR1 SGHKS, CDR2 YYEKEE (reference sequence). V gave up 4 bases and J gave up 2 bases, with 9 bases separating them. The CDR3 is 13 residues long. Here the CDR3 reads CASSPGTNTEAFF. In nucleotides, the CDR3 is TGTGCCAGCAGCCCGGGGACAAACACTGAAGCTTTCTTT. The whole variable domain, filled in from reference TRBV5-5 and TRBJ1-1, reads DAGVTQSPTHLIKTRGQQVTLRCSPISGHKSVSWYQQVLGQGPQFIFQYYEKEERGRGNFPDRFSARQFPNYSSELNVNALLLGDSALYLCASSPGTNTEAFFGQGTRLTVV.

The chain is built from TRBV30 and TRBJ2-5, with D tentatively TRBD1 or TRBD2 (5 bases each). CDR1 and CDR2 from the germline V gene are GTSNPN and SVGIG (reference sequence). The length of the CDR3 is 13 residues. Trimming shortened V by 4 bases and J by 5 bases, and 14 bases separated the two germline ends. Written as DNA, the CDR3 is TGTGCCTGGACTATGGGGGTGCGGGAGACCCAGTACTTC. This encodes CAWTMGVRETQYF.

The V call is TRBV6-2 or TRBV6-3, the J call TRBJ1-6; the D is unclear. Looked up from germline, CDR1 is MNHEY and CDR2 is SVGEGT. V was trimmed by 5 bases and J by 7 bases, leaving 9 bases between them. The CDR3 has 13 residues. The CDR3 spells CASSPRQNSPLHF. CDR3 bases: TGTGCCAGCAGTCCCCGACAAAATTCACCCCTCCACTTT.

The V and J genes are TRBV21-1 and TRBJ1-3; the D segment call TRBD1 is taken from the table without a DNA check. TRBV21-1 is a documented pseudogene. The CDR3 loop spans 14 amino acids. CDR3 DNA sequence: TGTGCCAGGGTTGGACAGGACTCTGGAAACACCATATATTTT. It is translated as CARVGQDSGNTIYF.

The genes are TRBV7-3 and TRBJ2-1; no firm D call. The V gene's germline CDR1 is SGHTA and CDR2 FQGTGA. V lost 2 bases and J lost 1, with 9 bases in between. The CDR3 is made up of 15 amino acids. The CDR3 DNA sequence: TGTGCCAGCAGCTTAGGTCGGGTATCCTACAATGAGCAGTTCTTC. Amino acid sequence: CASSLGRVSYNEQFF.

J is TRBJ1-2 and V is TRBV5-1; possibly TRBD1 for D (5 bases). The CDR3 is 14 residues long. Germline V gives CDR1 SGHRS, CDR2 YFSETQ. Between the trimmed V and J ends, which lost 4 bases and 2 bases, there was a span of 12 bases. CDR3 nucleotide sequence: TGCGCCAGCAGCCCCTCCGGGGGGAACTATGGCTACACCTTC. It is translated as CASSPSGGNYGYTF.

As DNA, the CDR3 is TGTGCCAGCAGCCCCCCATACCCCTACACCTTC. Translation gives CASSPPYPYTF. The chain is built from TRBV12-3 or TRBV12-4 and TRBJ1-2; D remains unclear. The CDR3 runs 11 residues. Trimming cost V 6 bases and J 10 bases, with 12 bases left between them.

The V call is TRBV6-1, the J call TRBJ2-1; TRBD1 aligns across 12 bases. This CDR3 contains 15 residues. The ends lost 1 base at V and 12 bases at J; junction bases unmatched: 7. The germline V gene encodes CDR1 MNHNS and CDR2 SASEGT. The CDR3 spells CASSEEVGTGGGQFF. The CDR3 DNA follows: TGTGCCAGCAGTGAAGAGGTCGGGACAGGGGGCGGGCAGTTCTTC.

V and J are TRBV5-8 and TRBJ1-3, with D unresolved. The CDR3 runs to 14 residues. Between the trimmed V and J ends, which lost 1 base and 3 bases, there was a span of 8 bases. Germline CDR1 SGHTS, CDR2 YDEGEE. The CDR3 loop reads CASSLRPFGNTIYF. The CDR3 nucleotides are TGTGCCAGCAGCTTGCGACCCTTTGGAAACACCATATATTTT.